One sample yielded the 13 T cell receptor beta chains listed below, sequenced in a study of T cell repertoires in cytomegalovirus infection. TCRdb itself ran the reads through MiXCR, one entry per CDR3 protein. Among around 530,000 distinct CDR3 sequences listed, roughly 29% were seen once. The sequenced sample consisted of PBMCs. The origin of the receptors is a human donor in good health (CMV status not recorded). Some clones in this sample may be carry-over from other donors' samples.

A few counts support this clonotype. The J gene is TRBJ1-1, the V gene TRBV6-1, with D perhaps matching TRBD1 (6 bases). The CDR3 extends over 14 amino acids. CDR1 MNHNS and CDR2 SASEGT come from the germline V gene. V was pared by 6 bases and J by 1 base, with 12 bases between. The CDR3: CASRLQGGNTEAFF. DNA of the CDR3: TGTGCCAGCAGACTACAGGGTGGGAACACTGAAGCTTTCTTT.

The rearrangement uses TRBV7-9 and TRBJ1-3; D possibly corresponds to TRBD1 (6 bases). Germline CDR1 SEHNR, CDR2 FQNEAQ (reference sequence). Trimming removed 2 bases from V and 1 base from J, with 15 bases in between. This CDR3 is 17 amino acids long. DNA of the CDR3: TGTGCCAGCAGCTTATCCCAGGGGCGCGCGTCTGGAAACACCATATATTTT. Its protein product is CASSLSQGRASGNTIYF.

This clonotype has a count of ten or more. The J gene is TRBJ2-3, the V gene TRBV18, with D unclear. Trimming cost V 8 bases and J 2 bases, with 8 bases left between them. Germline values: CDR1 KGHSH, CDR2 LQKENI. This CDR3 is 12 amino acids long. DNA of the CDR3: TGTGCCAGCAGCCCTAACACAGATACGCAGTATTTT. Residues: CASSPNTDTQYF.

In this sample, this clonotype turned up a few times. The V and J genes are TRBV5-5 and TRBJ2-3; 11 nucleotides align to TRBD2. This CDR3 contains 17 residues. V shed 6 bases and J 2 bases; nucleotides not matched to a gene: 11. Germline CDR1 reads SGHKS; CDR2 reads YYEKEE (reference sequence). The CDR3 nucleotides are TGTGCCAGCATCCGTGGGCTAGCGGGAGGATACACAGATACGCAGTATTTT. Its translation: CASIRGLAGGYTDTQYF.

This clonotype has a handful of counts. The V call is TRBV2, the J call TRBJ2-1; a weak D match, TRBD2 (6 bases). Trimming cost V 3 bases and J 3 bases, with 18 bases left between them. CDR1 is SNHLY and CDR2 is FYNNEI in the germline V gene. This CDR3 is built from 17 residues. This CDR3 reads CASSDVISGGFYNEQFF. DNA for the CDR3: TGTGCCAGCAGTGATGTGATTAGCGGAGGTTTCTACAATGAGCAGTTCTTC.

The rearrangement uses TRBV30 and TRBJ2-1; 10 positions agree with TRBD2. V trimming: 3 bases; J trimming: 1 base; junction bases outside the gene matches: 6. CDR1 GTSNPN and CDR2 SVGIG come from the germline V gene (reference sequence). The CDR3 length is 16 residues. CDR3 coding DNA: TGTGCCTGGAGCAATCTAGCGGGGGCTTCCTACAATGAGCAGTTCTTC. Translation gives CAWSNLAGASYNEQFF.

The CDR3 protein is CAISGLADSYEQYF. In DNA, the CDR3 is TGTGCCATCAGTGGACTAGCGGACTCCTACGAGCAGTACTTC. This chain uses TRBV10-3 with TRBJ2-7, with 9 bases identical to TRBD2. Germline trimming cut 4 bases from V and 0 bases from J; bases unmatched to any gene: 1. CDR1 is ENHRY and CDR2 is SYGVKD in the germline V gene. The CDR3 runs 14 residues.

The V call is TRBV19, the J call TRBJ2-7, with D tentatively TRBD1 or TRBD2 (5 bases each). CDR1 LNHDA and CDR2 SQIVND come from the germline V gene (reference sequence). V lost 5 bases and J lost 5, with 19 bases in between. The CDR3 is 15 amino acids. Here the CDR3 DNA reads TGTGCCAGTAGTCCCGGGGCAGGCGCTGGCGACGAGCAGTACTTC. Its protein is CASSPGAGAGDEQYF.

This rearrangement joins TRBV6-2 or TRBV6-3 to TRBJ1-1; the D gene is possibly TRBD1 (6 bases). The CDR3 runs to 17 residues. Germline-derived CDR1 and CDR2 are MNHEY and SVGEGT. The V end lost 0 bases, the J end lost 1 base, and 15 bases lay between the germline ends. As DNA, the CDR3 is TGTGCCAGCAGTTACTCGATTTCAGGGGTGAGGAACACTGAAGCTTTCTTT. This encodes CASSYSISGVRNTEAFF.

The chain uses TRBV7-8 and TRBJ2-7; the match to TRBD2 covers 10 bases. The germline CDR1 and CDR2 sequences are SGHVS and FQNEAQ. J gave up 3 bases and V 2 bases, and 13 bases lay outside the gene matches. CDR3 length equals 18 residues. Here the CDR3 DNA reads TGTGCCAGCAGCTTAACCCGCGCGGCTAGCGGGAGTTTCTACGAGCAGTACTTC. As protein: CASSLTRAASGSFYEQYF.

This chain connects TRBV11-2 to TRBJ2-7; D ambiguous. Trimming took off 0 bases at V and 9 bases at J, with 12 bases between the two ends. The V gene's germline CDR1 is SGHAT and CDR2 FQNNGV. The CDR3 is 13 residues long. Written as DNA, the CDR3 is TGTGCCAGCAGCTTAGATCCTAACCTGGGGCAGTACTTC. Translating it yields CASSLDPNLGQYF.

This clonotype showed up just a few times. The V call is TRBV24-1, the J call TRBJ2-7; TRBD1 aligns across 9 bases. The V and J ends lost 3 bases and 0 bases, in that order; junction bases with no gene match: 5. The CDR3 covers 16 residues. The germline V gene has CDR1 KGHDR and CDR2 SFDVKD. The CDR3 coding sequence is TGTGCCACCAGTGATACGGGACAGGGAAACTCCTACGAGCAGTACTTC. Protein product: CATSDTGQGNSYEQYF.

The sample holds a few counts of this clonotype. The chain employs TRBV24-1 and TRBJ2-3; D is possibly TRBD1 (6 bases). The CDR3 extends over 14 amino acids. Between the trimmed V and J ends, which lost 3 bases and 3 bases, there was a span of 9 bases. Germline V gene lookup returns CDR1 KGHDR and CDR2 SFDVKD. CDR3 in DNA: TGTGCCACCAGTGATGACAGGTTTACAGATACGCAGTATTTT. Encoded protein: CATSDDRFTDTQYF.